Shown below are 16 T cell receptor beta chains from a single sample sequenced in a study of HIV-infected patients and healthy controls. Reverse transcription used 450 to 550 ng RNA and constant-region primers for alpha and beta. Each of the alpha and beta chains got its own library through chain-specific third strand synthesis with indices. TCRdb analysed the 5' RACE reads with MiXCR anew, one entry per CDR3 protein. Of 19,000 or so distinct CDR3 sequences detected, roughly an eighth appear once; the ten largest clones hold 8.5% to 14%. All unsorted peripheral T cells were captured because whole blood was used without fractionation. Material for sequencing was blood. These receptors all come from an adult in good health.

This clonotype is medium-sized (0.01 to 0.1%) by share. This chain joins TRBV10-2 and TRBJ1-1; D is ambiguous. CDR1 and CDR2 from the germline V gene are WSHSY and SAAADI. V was clipped by 2 bases and J by 0 bases, with 7 bases between them. This CDR3 spans 14 amino acids. The CDR3 loop is CASSEEPLNTEAFF. CDR3 sequence (DNA): TGCGCCAGCAGTGAGGAGCCTTTGAACACTGAAGCTTTCTTT.

Sample share makes this clonotype medium-sized (0.01 to 0.1%). This rearrangement joins TRBV7-2 to TRBJ1-1, with D possibly being TRBD1 (6 bases). The CDR3 runs to 13 residues. V lost 2 bases, J lost 4 bases, and 8 bases lay in between. Looked up from germline, CDR1 is SGHTA and CDR2 is FQGNSA. The CDR3 sequence is CASSLSGATEAFF. CDR3 sequence (DNA): TGTGCCAGCAGCTTATCGGGGGCCACTGAAGCTTTCTTT.

This clonotype was counted a few times. The chain carries TRBV7-2 and TRBJ2-5; D not resolved. The CDR3 spans 15 residues. The V gene's germline CDR1 is SGHTA and CDR2 FQGNSA. Between the trimmed V and J ends, which lost 5 bases and 0 bases, there was a span of 13 bases. As DNA, the CDR3 is TGTGCCAGCAGCCCCCGATCCTCGTACCAAGAGACCCAGTACTTC. The encoded protein is CASSPRSSYQETQYF. Drawing the rest from reference TRBV7-2 and TRBJ2-5, the complete variable domain is GAGVSQSPSNKVTEKGKDVELRCDPISGHTALYWYRQSLGQGLEFLIYFQGNSAPDKSGLPSDRFSAERTGGSVSTLTIQRTQQEDSAVYLCASSPRSSYQETQYFGPGTRLLVL.

This clonotype was recorded at least ten times. V and J are TRBV18 and TRBJ2-5; TRBD1 or TRBD2 may be the D gene (5 bases each). V lost 4 bases, J lost 0 bases, and 9 bases lay in between. Per germline, CDR1 KGHSH and CDR2 LQKENI. The CDR3 sequence is 14 residues long. As DNA, the CDR3 is TGTGCCAGCTCACACGGGGCAAACCAAGAGACCCAGTACTTC. This translates into CASSHGANQETQYF. Full variable domain (rest looked up from reference TRBV18 and TRBJ2-5): NAGVMQNPRHLVRRRGQEARLRCSPMKGHSHVYWYRQLPEEGLKFMVYLQKENIIDESGMPKERFSAEFPKEGPSILRIQQVVRGDSAAYFCASSHGANQETQYFGPGTRLLVL.

This clonotype was observed many times. The chain combines TRBV28 with TRBJ2-7; D gene uncertain. Trimming shortened V by 7 bases and J by 3 bases, and 25 bases separated the two germline ends. The CDR3 contains 17 residues. CDR1 and CDR2 from the germline V gene are MDHEN and SYDVKM. CDR3 nucleotides: TGTGCCAGCAACGGCCTTTCAATGCCGACCGGCCTCTACGAGCAGTACTTC. It specifies CASNGLSMPTGLYEQYF.

This clonotype is labeled as medium-sized. The rearrangement joins TRBV5-5 to TRBJ2-3; D call uncertain. Trimming removed 1 base from V and 1 base from J, with 7 bases in between. Germline CDR1 and CDR2: SGHKS and YYEKEE (reference sequence). This CDR3 comprises 14 residues. The CDR3 sequence is CASSLIIRTDTQYF. CDR3 bases: TGTGCCAGCAGCTTGATTATTCGCACAGATACGCAGTATTTT.

This clonotype was counted at least ten times. The V call is TRBV5-4, the J call TRBJ2-7, with 7 bases matching TRBD2. This CDR3 is 14 amino acids long. Losses at the gene ends were 5 bases for V and 2 bases for J; bases not matched to a gene: 7. Germline CDR1 SGHNT, CDR2 YYREEE (reference sequence). This chain's CDR3 is CASRAGLTTYEQYF. The CDR3 DNA follows: TGTGCCAGCAGGGCGGGACTAACTACCTACGAGCAGTACTTC.

The rearrangement joins TRBV15 to TRBJ1-5; TRBD1 aligns across 7 bases. This CDR3 is built from 16 residues. Unmatched junction bases numbered 5, after V lost 1 base and J lost 2 bases. CDR1 and CDR2 from the germline V gene are LNHNV and YYDKDF (reference sequence). The CDR3 reads CATSRGQGEGNQPQHF. CDR3 nucleotides: TGTGCCACCAGCAGAGGGCAGGGGGAAGGCAATCAGCCCCAGCATTTT. Drawing the rest from reference TRBV15 and TRBJ1-5, the complete variable domain is DAMVIQNPRYQVTQFGKPVTLSCSQTLNHNVMYWYQQKSSQAPKLLFHYYDKDFNNEADTPDNFQSRRPNTSFCFLDIRSPGLGDTAMYLCATSRGQGEGNQPQHFGDGTRLSIL.

This clonotype is judged medium-sized (0.01 to 0.1%). The V gene is TRBV12-3 or TRBV12-4, the J gene TRBJ1-3, with 7 bases that match TRBD1. The CDR3 has 14 residues. V shed 6 bases and J 1 base; nucleotides not matched to a gene: 3. CDR3 nucleotides: TGTGCCAGCAGCCAACAGGGGTCTGGAAACACCATATATTTT. Translated, it gives CASSQQGSGNTIYF.

This clonotype was recorded at least ten times. CDR3 loop: CASSQDLLAGAEQFF. CDR3 nucleotide sequence: TGCGCCAGCAGCCAAGATTTACTAGCGGGAGCTGAGCAGTTCTTC. The chain recombines TRBV4-3 with TRBJ2-1, with 11 positions matching TRBD2. The V gene end was trimmed by 0 bases and the J gene end by 9 bases; junction bases not matched to a gene: 4. The germline V gene has CDR1 LGHNA and CDR2 YSLEER. The CDR3 totals 15 residues.

This sequence joins TRBV7-9 and TRBJ1-1, with unresolved D. V shed 0 bases and J shed 8 bases, with 4 bases lying between them. Germline CDR1 reads SEHNR; CDR2 reads FQNEAQ (reference sequence). The CDR3 sequence is 11 residues long. The CDR3 region is CASSLAREAFF. The DNA for the CDR3 is TGTGCCAGCAGCTTAGCCAGAGAAGCTTTCTTT.

J is TRBJ2-1 and V is TRBV5-1, with D maybe TRBD2 (5 bases). Germline-derived CDR1 and CDR2 are SGHRS and YFSETQ. This CDR3 has 15 amino acids. V was clipped by 1 base and J by 7 bases, with 15 bases between them. The CDR3 nucleotides read TGCGCCAGCAGCTTGAAGCCGGGGTTCGAAAATGAGCAGTTCTTC. The encoded protein is CASSLKPGFENEQFF.

This clonotype was seen repeatedly, ten times or more. The chain is built from TRBV6-2 or TRBV6-3 and TRBJ2-3; TRBD1 is a possible D gene (5 bases). This CDR3 is built from 14 residues. The V end was cut by 2 bases, the J end by 0 bases, with 6 bases between. CDR1 MNHEY and CDR2 SVGEGT come from the germline V gene. The CDR3 here is CASSYGASTDTQYF. The DNA for the CDR3 is TGTGCCAGCAGTTACGGGGCTAGCACAGATACGCAGTATTTT.

J is TRBJ2-5 and V is TRBV7-2; D not certain. The CDR3 covers 13 residues. Germline values: CDR1 SGHTA, CDR2 FQGNSA. Trimming removed 3 bases at V and 3 bases at J, with 8 bases between. Written as DNA, the CDR3 is TGTGCCAGCAGCTTTGGCTTGAAAGAGACCCAGTACTTC. Amino acids: CASSFGLKETQYF.

This clonotype has ten or more counts. This chain connects TRBV7-9 to TRBJ1-2; TRBD1 agrees at 9 bases. The CDR3 consists of 14 residues. CDR1 and CDR2 from the germline V gene are SEHNR and FQNEAQ (reference sequence). The V and J ends lost 5 bases and 8 bases, in that order; junction bases with no gene match: 9. The CDR3 reads CASSRGQGFRGYTF. Here the CDR3 DNA reads TGTGCCAGCAGCCGAGGACAGGGGTTCCGCGGCTACACCTTC.

This clonotype was seen many times. The J gene is TRBJ2-2, the V gene TRBV29-1; D may be TRBD1 (6 bases). Trimming removed 4 bases from V and 3 bases from J, with 15 bases in between. Germline V gene sequence: CDR1 SQVTM, CDR2 ANQGSEA. This CDR3 is 15 amino acids long. CDR3 bases: TGCAGCGTTGCCGTCGTAGCAGGGGACACCGGGGAGCTGTTTTTT. Translation gives CSVAVVAGDTGELFF.